This T cell receptor beta chain came from a study of OX40 agonist ivuxolimab in advanced cancers. Study-level background: Ivuxolimab was delivered to patients intravenously every 2 weeks at doses spanning 0.01 to 10 mg/kg. General study findings and limits: Clonal expansion was seen in CD4+ and CD8+ blood T cells by week 6 at 0.1 to 3.0 mg/kg.

This clone was found once. Its antigen is unidentified. Clones were sequenced by immunoSEQ multiplex PCR, and TCRdb holds only the in-frame ones, with some missing. The sample yields about 55,000 clones, 80% seen once. Deletions cut 3 bases from V and 0 bases from J, with 18 bases between. Germline CDR1 SGHTA, CDR2 FQGNSA. This CDR3 has 18 amino acids. The sample here was CD4+ or CD8+ T cells sorted from blood, taken in a trial of the OX40 agonist ivuxolimab. This receptor was taken from an adult with an advanced solid tumor such as melanoma, head and neck, liver or kidney cancer. The rearrangement joins TRBV7-2 to TRBJ2-1; no firm D call. CDR3 nucleotides: TGTGCCAGCAGCTTCGCCCTATTGGACCTCAGCTCCTACAATGAGCAGTTCTTC. Translation: CASSFALLDLSSYNEQFF.